The entry below gives a single TCR beta chain sequence along with its context. These data come from a study of identical twins. The germline V gene has CDR1 DFQATT and CDR2 SNEGSKA (reference sequence). The CDR3 length is 13 residues. Trimming removed 5 bases from V and 7 bases from J; junction bases left unmatched: 9. Via MiXCR, TCRdb re-called the 5' RACE reads, giving one row per CDR3 protein. This table has some 260,000 distinct CDR3 sequences, over 12% appearing once. V usage is TRBV20-1 and J usage is TRBJ2-7, with 9 bases lining up with TRBD1. Sequencing was performed on memory (CD45RO+) T cells sorted from blood. The receptor was derived from a woman aged 18-35 years in good health. The CDR3 loop is CSASGQGFGEQYF. In nucleotides, the CDR3 is TGCAGTGCTTCGGGACAGGGCTTTGGTGAGCAGTACTTC.